The sequence of this T cell receptor beta chain was determined in a study of monozygotic twins with inflammatory bowel disease. Study-wide results and limits: TCRbeta diversity (inverse Simpson) was lower in IBD patients than in healthy co-twins.

The CDR3 has 16 amino acids. Germline CDR1 MGHDK, CDR2 SYGVNS. TCRdb re-called the 5' RACE reads and shows each CDR3 protein once, DNA omitted. The sample totals about 43,000 distinct CDR3 sequences. Regarding this clonotype: The antigen is unknown.

The source of this sequence is a human donor with ulcerative colitis or Crohn's disease, or a healthy co-twin of an affected twin (not recorded which). Specimen: blood. V usage is TRBV25-1 and J usage is TRBJ1-5. This CDR3 is CASIVPRDLAAQPQHF.